A selection of T cell receptor beta chains follows, all from one sample in a study of control samples from healthy donors and cancer patients. Repertoires were generated with immunoSEQ multiplex PCR, while TCRdb's copy carries only in-frame clones and drops some. The table includes around 94,000 clones, around 92% detected once. Material: blood. All receptors derive from a woman aged 18-29 years in good health. CDR3s include the opening cysteine and the closing phenylalanine or tryptophan. Each record gives: J gene, V gene, CDR3 protein.

J: TRBJ1-2
V: TRBV3-1/TRBV3-2
CDR3: CASRRAGENYGYTF

J: TRBJ1-1
V: TRBV3-1/TRBV3-2
CDR3: CASSQWDRGTEAFF

J: TRBJ2-2
V: TRBV10-1
CDR3: CASSERTETTGELFF

J: TRBJ2-3
V: TRBV24-1
CDR3: CATSDGTSGSLDTQYF

J: TRBJ1-1
V: TRBV19
CDR3: CASSPGLFSTEAFF

J: TRBJ2-7
V: TRBV6-1
CDR3: CASSEAKRHWREQYF

J: TRBJ2-3
V: TRBV7-2
CDR3: CASSTRTRPSTDTQYF

J: TRBJ2-3
V: TRBV11-2
CDR3: CASSLGDTVYTDTQYF

J: TRBJ1-1
V: TRBV5-6
CDR3: CASRRNTEAFF

J: TRBJ1-4
V: TRBV9
CDR3: CASSTGESGEKLFF

J: TRBJ2-7
V: TRBV3-1/TRBV3-2
CDR3: CASSQGTGDEQYF

J: TRBJ1-1
V: TRBV15
CDR3: CATSTTGNTEAFF

J: TRBJ1-1
V: TRBV19
CDR3: CASSTPATGNTEAFF

J: TRBJ2-7
V: TRBV4-2
CDR3: CASSFRRVSYEQYF

J: TRBJ1-2
V: TRBV4-2
CDR3: CASSQRRDIGPSNYGYTF

J: TRBJ2-5
V: TRBV11-3
CDR3: CASTLAGGPQETQYF

J: TRBJ2-1
V: TRBV4-1
CDR3: CASSQGRAGGPYNEQFF

J: TRBJ1-4
V: TRBV28
CDR3: CASSLGAWAGLFF

J: TRBJ1-1
V: TRBV6-6
CDR3: CASSYKGSTEAFF

J: TRBJ2-4
V: TRBV21-1
CDR3: CASSKGISGGAVENIQYF

J: TRBJ2-2
V: TRBV24-1
CDR3: CATSDLWFGGDTGELFF

J: TRBJ2-5
V: TRBV28
CDR3: CASSLAGAVETQYF

J: TRBJ2-1
V: TRBV7-9
CDR3: CASITGVSYNEQFF

J: TRBJ2-5
V: TRBV3-1/TRBV3-2
CDR3: CASSQEAVQETQYF

J: TRBJ2-7
V: TRBV30
CDR3: CAWRYSWGVEQYF

J: TRBJ1-1
V: TRBV18
CDR3: CASSPFGGTEAFF

J: TRBJ2-3
V: TRBV10-2
CDR3: CASSESSPSTDTQYF

J: TRBJ2-2
V: TRBV11-2
CDR3: CASSPHGGTGELFF

J: TRBJ1-5
V: TRBV27
CDR3: CASSKSSPGQPWGQPQHF

J: TRBJ1-5
V: TRBV28
CDR3: CASTDTRTGKNNQPQHF

J: TRBJ1-1
V: TRBV9
CDR3: CASSAGGGKWTEAFF

J: TRBJ1-5
V: TRBV12-3/TRBV12-4
CDR3: CASSLADNQPQHF

J: TRBJ1-2
V: TRBV28
CDR3: CASSPGTRSYGYTF

J: TRBJ1-1
V: TRBV2
CDR3: CASRGVRGALEAFF

J: TRBJ2-7
V: TRBV4-2
CDR3: CASSQESRGSAYEQYF

J: TRBJ2-3
V: TRBV5-1
CDR3: CASSLLGDTQYF

J: TRBJ1-5
V: TRBV7-9
CDR3: CASSLGPNQPQHF

J: TRBJ1-5
V: TRBV12-3/TRBV12-4
CDR3: CASSLELMPQHF

J: TRBJ1-6
V: TRBV29-1
CDR3: CSVRGGSNSPLHF

J: TRBJ1-5
V: TRBV6-2/TRBV6-3
CDR3: CASSRTGENQPQHF

J: TRBJ1-1
V: TRBV2
CDR3: CASREAVNTEAFF

J: TRBJ2-7
V: TRBV5-6
CDR3: CASSLAPGGVYEQYF

J: TRBJ2-3
V: TRBV6-2/TRBV6-3
CDR3: CASSLGGSTDTQYF

J: TRBJ1-1
V: TRBV5-4
CDR3: CASSQGGYSGNTEAFF